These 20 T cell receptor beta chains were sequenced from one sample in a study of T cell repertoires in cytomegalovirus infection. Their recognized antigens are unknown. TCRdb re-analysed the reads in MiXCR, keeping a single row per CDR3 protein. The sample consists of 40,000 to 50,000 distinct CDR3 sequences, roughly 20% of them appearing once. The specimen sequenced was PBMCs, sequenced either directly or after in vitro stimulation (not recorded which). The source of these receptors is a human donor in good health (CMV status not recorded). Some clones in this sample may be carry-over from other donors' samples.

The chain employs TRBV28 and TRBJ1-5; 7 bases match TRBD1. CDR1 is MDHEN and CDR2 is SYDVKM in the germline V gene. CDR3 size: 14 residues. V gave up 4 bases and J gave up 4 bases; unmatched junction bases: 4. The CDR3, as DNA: TGTGCCAGCAGTTGGCAGGGGGGGAATCAGCCCCAGCATTTT. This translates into CASSWQGGNQPQHF.

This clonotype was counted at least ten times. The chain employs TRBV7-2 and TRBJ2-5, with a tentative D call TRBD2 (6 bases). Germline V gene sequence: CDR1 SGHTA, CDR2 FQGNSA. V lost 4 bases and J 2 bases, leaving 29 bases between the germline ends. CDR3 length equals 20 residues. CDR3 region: CASSSNPGRLLTVKQETQYF. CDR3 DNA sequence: TGTGCCAGCAGCTCGAATCCCGGGAGACTACTCACAGTAAAACAAGAGACCCAGTACTTC.

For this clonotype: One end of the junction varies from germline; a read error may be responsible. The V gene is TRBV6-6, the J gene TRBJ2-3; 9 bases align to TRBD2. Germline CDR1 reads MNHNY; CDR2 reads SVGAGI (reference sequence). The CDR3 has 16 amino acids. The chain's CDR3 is CASSYWPAGGTYTQYF. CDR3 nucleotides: TGTGCCAGCAGTTACTGGCCAGCGGGGGGCACATATACGCAGTATTTT.

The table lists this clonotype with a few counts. The CDR3: CASSIGSNQPQHF. DNA for the CDR3: TGTGCCAGCAGCATCGGTAGCAATCAGCCCCAGCATTTT. The chain employs TRBV4-2 and TRBJ1-5; D gene unclear. The germline V gene encodes CDR1 LGHNA and CDR2 YNFKEQ. This CDR3 region has 13 residues. Deletions cut 5 bases from V and 0 bases from J, with 5 bases between.

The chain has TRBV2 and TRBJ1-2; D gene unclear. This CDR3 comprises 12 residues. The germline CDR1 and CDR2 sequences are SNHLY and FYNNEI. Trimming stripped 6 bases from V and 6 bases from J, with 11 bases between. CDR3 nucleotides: TGTGCCAGCAGCGTCTCTGGAGATGGCTACACCTTC. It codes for CASSVSGDGYTF.

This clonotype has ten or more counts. CDR3 region: CASSLGATGELFF. The CDR3 nucleotides read TGTGCCAGCAGTTTAGGTGCGACCGGGGAGCTGTTTTTT. The chain recombines TRBV28 with TRBJ2-2; the D is unclear. V lost 2 bases, J lost 5 bases, and 6 bases lay in between. There are 13 residues in the CDR3. Germline V gene lookup returns CDR1 MDHEN and CDR2 SYDVKM.

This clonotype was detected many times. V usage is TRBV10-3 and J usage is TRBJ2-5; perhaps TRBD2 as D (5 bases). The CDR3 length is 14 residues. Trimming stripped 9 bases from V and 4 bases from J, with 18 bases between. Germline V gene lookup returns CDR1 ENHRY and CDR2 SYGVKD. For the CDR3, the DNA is TGTGCCATACTACCGGGATCTGGGCGAGAGACCCAGTACTTC. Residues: CAILPGSGRETQYF.

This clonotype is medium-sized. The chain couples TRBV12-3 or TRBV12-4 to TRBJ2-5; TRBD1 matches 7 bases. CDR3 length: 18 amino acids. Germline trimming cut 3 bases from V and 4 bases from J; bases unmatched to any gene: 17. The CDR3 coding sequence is TGTGCCAGCAGTTTGTCCCGACAGGGCGTGGGTGCGAGAGAGACCCAGTACTTC. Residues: CASSLSRQGVGARETQYF.

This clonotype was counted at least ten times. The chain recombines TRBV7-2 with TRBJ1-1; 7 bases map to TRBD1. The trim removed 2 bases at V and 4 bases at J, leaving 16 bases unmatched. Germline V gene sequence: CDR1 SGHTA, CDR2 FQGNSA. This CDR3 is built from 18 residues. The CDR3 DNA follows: TGTGCCAGCAGCTTAATTGAGTGGGGGGCAGGGGGTGGCACTGAAGCTTTCTTT. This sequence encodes CASSLIEWGAGGGTEAFF. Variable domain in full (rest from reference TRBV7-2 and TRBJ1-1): GAGVSQSPSNKVTEKGKDVELRCDPISGHTALYWYRQSLGQGLEFLIYFQGNSAPDKSGLPSDRFSAERTGGSVSTLTIQRTQQEDSAVYLCASSLIEWGAGGGTEAFFGQGTRLTVV.

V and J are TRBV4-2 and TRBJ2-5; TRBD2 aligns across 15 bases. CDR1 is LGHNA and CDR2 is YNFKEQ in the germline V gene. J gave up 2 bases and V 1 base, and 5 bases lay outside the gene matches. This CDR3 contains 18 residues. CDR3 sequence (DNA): TGTGCCAGCAGCCAAGGGGGACTAGCGGGGGGCTTACAAGAGACCCAGTACTTC. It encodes CASSQGGLAGGLQETQYF.

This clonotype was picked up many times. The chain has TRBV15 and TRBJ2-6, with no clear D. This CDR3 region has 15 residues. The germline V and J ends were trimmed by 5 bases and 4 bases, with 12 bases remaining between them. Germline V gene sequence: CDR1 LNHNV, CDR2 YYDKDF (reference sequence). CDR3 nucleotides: TGTGCCACCAGCCCCTACCCTTTCGGGGCCAACGTCCTGACTTTC. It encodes CATSPYPFGANVLTF.

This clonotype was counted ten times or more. This chain's CDR3 is CASSLAVWREGRKPYEQYV. CDR3 in DNA: TGTGCCAGCAGCCTCGCGGTCTGGCGGGAGGGCCGAAAACCCTACGAGCAGTACGTC. The chain recombines TRBV7-2 with TRBJ2-7, with 9 bases fitting TRBD2. Germline V gene data show CDR1 as SGHTA and CDR2 as FQGNSA. J was trimmed by 2 bases and V by 5 bases; bases with no gene match: 19. The CDR3 contains 19 residues.

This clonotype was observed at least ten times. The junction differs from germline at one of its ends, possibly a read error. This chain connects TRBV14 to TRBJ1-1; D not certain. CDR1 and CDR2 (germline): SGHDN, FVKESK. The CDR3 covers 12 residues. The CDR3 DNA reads TGTGCCAGCAGCCAAGACAGGACGACTAAAACCTTT. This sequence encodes CASSQDRTTKTF.

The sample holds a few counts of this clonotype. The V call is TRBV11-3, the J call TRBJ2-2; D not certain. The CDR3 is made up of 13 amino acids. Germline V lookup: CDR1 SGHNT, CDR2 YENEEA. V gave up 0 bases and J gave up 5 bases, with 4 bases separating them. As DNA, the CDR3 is TGTGCCAGCAGCTTAGACCTAACCGGGGAGCTGTTTTTT. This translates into CASSLDLTGELFF.

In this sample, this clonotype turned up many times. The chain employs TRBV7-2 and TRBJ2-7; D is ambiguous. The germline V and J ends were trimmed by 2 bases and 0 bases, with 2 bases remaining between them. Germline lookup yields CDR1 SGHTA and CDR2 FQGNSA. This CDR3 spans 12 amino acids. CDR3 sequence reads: CASSLTSYEQYF. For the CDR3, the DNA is TGTGCCAGCAGCTTAACCTCCTACGAGCAGTACTTC.

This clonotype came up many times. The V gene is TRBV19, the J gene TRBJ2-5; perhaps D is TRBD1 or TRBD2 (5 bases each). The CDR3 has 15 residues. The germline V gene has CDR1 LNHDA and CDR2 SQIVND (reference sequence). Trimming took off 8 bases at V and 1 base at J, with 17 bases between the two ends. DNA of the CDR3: TGTGCCAGTCAAACTTTCCGGGACGGCCAAGAGACCCAGTACTTC. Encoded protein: CASQTFRDGQETQYF.

The CDR3 DNA reads TGTGCCAGCAGCTACTATGTGCTAGCGGTGACAGATACGCAGTATTTT. Translating it yields CASSYYVLAVTDTQYF. The chain uses TRBV5-6 and TRBJ2-3; TRBD2 aligns across 7 bases. Looked up from germline, CDR1 is SGHDT and CDR2 is YYEEEE. J was trimmed by 3 bases and V by 3 bases; bases with no gene match: 10. The CDR3 is 16 amino acids.

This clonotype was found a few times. CDR3 loop: CASSPNPWDRGYLFEQYF. DNA for the CDR3: TGTGCCAGTAGCCCAAACCCCTGGGACAGGGGGTACCTCTTCGAGCAGTACTTC. J is TRBJ2-7 and V is TRBV19; TRBD1 matches 11 bases. Per germline, CDR1 LNHDA and CDR2 SQIVND (reference sequence). The CDR3 runs 18 residues. After removal of 6 bases from V and 6 bases from J, the junction contained 19 bases not matched to a gene.

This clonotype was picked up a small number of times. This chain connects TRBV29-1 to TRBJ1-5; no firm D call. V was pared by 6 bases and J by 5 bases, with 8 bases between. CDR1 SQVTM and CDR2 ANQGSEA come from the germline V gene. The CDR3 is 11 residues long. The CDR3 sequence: CSVGWDQPQHF. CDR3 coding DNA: TGCAGCGTCGGTTGGGATCAGCCCCAGCATTTT.

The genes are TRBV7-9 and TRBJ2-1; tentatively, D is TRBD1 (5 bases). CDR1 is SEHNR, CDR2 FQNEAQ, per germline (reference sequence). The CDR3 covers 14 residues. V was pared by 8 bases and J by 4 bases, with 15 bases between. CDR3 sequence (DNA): TGTGCCAGCCCTCCAGGGAACCCGTACAATGAGCAGTTCTTC. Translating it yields CASPPGNPYNEQFF.